Listed here are 25 T cell receptor beta chains from one sample, sequenced in a study of T and B cells in COVID-19 patients (dated by TCRdb to about 2020). Sequencing took place on an Illumina MiSeq. Multiplex PCR with BIOMED2 TRB-A/B primer pools was used to amplify the TRB rearrangements. TCRdb trimmed the raw reads at Q25, called clones with MiXCR and kept productive beta chains. One record per CDR3 amino acid sequence lists the most common genes and DNA. The sample table contains about 8,400 distinct CDR3 sequences; only one count was recorded for roughly a quarter of them. In total, the top ten clones hold roughly 6.1% of the sample. TRB repertoires were amplified using roughly 220-550 ng of genomic DNA isolated from blood. Sequencing used blood. The receptors originated from a human donor who had recovered from COVID-19.

The chain is built from TRBV7-3 and TRBJ2-3; 8 bases align to TRBD2. Germline V lookup: CDR1 SGHTA, CDR2 FQGTGA. The CDR3 sequence is 17 residues long. Trimming at V came to 5 bases and at J to 2 bases, leaving 12 bases not matched to a gene. CDR3 sequence reads: CASSPLPGGTLTDTQYF. As DNA, the CDR3 is TGTGCCAGCAGCCCCCTCCCGGGGGGGACCCTCACAGATACGCAGTATTTT.

This clonotype was picked up many times. The chain combines TRBV6-4 with TRBJ2-1; 10 bases are a match to TRBD2. The length of the CDR3 is 16 residues. Germline V CDR1 and CDR2: MRHNA, SNTAGT. The J segment lost 4 bases and the V segment lost 4 bases, leaving 7 bases of the junction unmatched. CDR3 in amino acids: CASSAQGLAVYNEQFF. The CDR3 DNA is TGTGCCAGCAGTGCGCAAGGACTAGCGGTTTACAATGAGCAGTTCTTC.

At least ten counts were recorded for this clonotype. J is TRBJ2-1 and V is TRBV6-4; TRBD2 matches 12 bases. V lost 4 bases to trimming and J lost 2 bases; unmatched junction nucleotides: 0. This CDR3 region has 15 residues. From germline, CDR1 is MRHNA and CDR2 SNTAGT. The CDR3 here is CASSGTSGAYNEQFF. The CDR3 DNA sequence: TGTGCCAGCAGTGGGACTAGCGGGGCCTACAATGAGCAGTTCTTC.

This clonotype is labeled as medium-sized. The chain carries TRBV6-5 and TRBJ1-5, with TRBD1 identical over 10 bases. Germline V lookup: CDR1 MNHEY, CDR2 SVGAGI. The CDR3 consists of 14 residues. The V and J ends lost 5 bases and 4 bases, in that order; junction bases with no gene match: 2. Here the CDR3 reads CASSRTGGNQPQHF. The CDR3 coding sequence is TGTGCCAGCAGTCGGACAGGGGGGAATCAGCCCCAGCATTTT.

This clonotype is labeled medium-sized (0.01 to 0.1%). The V and J genes are TRBV27 and TRBJ2-1; D remains unclear. Germline V lookup: CDR1 MNHEY, CDR2 SMNVEV (reference sequence). V was shortened by 6 bases and J by 0 bases, with 12 bases between the two germline ends. The CDR3 runs 15 residues. DNA for the CDR3: TGTGCCAGCAGCCTTCTAGAGAGCTCCTACAATGAGCAGTTCTTC. This translates into CASSLLESSYNEQFF.

This clonotype occurred a few times. V is TRBV7-9 and J is TRBJ2-1; D remains unclear. CDR1 and CDR2 from the germline V gene are SEHNR and FQNEAQ (reference sequence). The CDR3 contains 12 residues. Trimming cost V 1 base and J 7 bases, with 5 bases left between them. This CDR3 reads CASSLGNNEQFF. CDR3 coding DNA: TGTGCCAGCAGCTTAGGCAATAATGAGCAGTTCTTC.

J is TRBJ2-2 and V is TRBV20-1; TRBD1 aligns across 8 bases. CDR3 length equals 17 residues. CDR1 and CDR2 from the germline V gene are DFQATT and SNEGSKA (reference sequence). The ends lost 3 bases at V and 6 bases at J; junction bases unmatched: 15. This CDR3 is CSARAGVGQGFAGELFF. The CDR3 coding sequence is TGCAGTGCTAGGGCAGGGGTAGGACAGGGTTTTGCCGGGGAGCTGTTTTTT.

This clonotype is classed as medium-sized. The chain links TRBV11-1 to TRBJ2-4; TRBD2 matches 13 bases. Germline CDR1 is SGHAT and CDR2 is FQDESV (reference sequence). The length of the CDR3 is 16 residues. V lost 3 bases to trimming and J lost 6 bases; unmatched junction nucleotides: 5. CDR3 amino acids: CASSFGRTSGGNIQYF. In DNA, the CDR3 is TGTGCCAGCAGCTTTGGTCGGACTAGCGGGGGAAACATTCAGTACTTC.

This clonotype was counted between two and nine times. V gene TRBV12-3 or TRBV12-4 combines with J gene TRBJ2-6, with 7 nucleotides matching TRBD1. The CDR3 sequence is 16 residues long. Trimming at V came to 11 bases and at J to 0 bases, leaving 10 bases not matched to a gene. The CDR3 DNA reads TGTGCCGGGTTACAGGGGTCCCACTCTGGGGCCAACGTCCTGACTTTC. Amino acids: CAGLQGSHSGANVLTF.

This clonotype is medium-sized. The chain joins TRBV18 to TRBJ2-5; 9 bases fit TRBD2. There are 18 residues in the CDR3. Trimming took 3 bases from V and 1 from J; bases not matched to a gene: 12. Germline V gives CDR1 KGHSH, CDR2 LQKENI. The CDR3 loop is CASSPPLAGLPSQETQYF. The CDR3 nucleotides read TGTGCCAGCTCACCCCCCCTAGCGGGACTGCCATCCCAAGAGACCCAGTACTTC.

The chain joins TRBV5-1 to TRBJ2-5, with a possible D match to TRBD2 (5 bases). There are 13 residues in the CDR3. Germline V CDR1 and CDR2: SGHRS, YFSETQ. V lost 5 bases, J lost 2 bases, and 10 bases lay in between. The CDR3 here is CASRTMDQETQYF. CDR3 nucleotides: TGCGCCAGCAGGACTATGGATCAAGAGACCCAGTACTTC.

This clonotype was recorded at least ten times. V and J are TRBV6-5 and TRBJ2-7; 9 bases line up with TRBD1. Germline trimming cut 5 bases from V and 4 bases from J; bases unmatched to any gene: 9. Germline V gene lookup returns CDR1 MNHEY and CDR2 SVGAGI. The CDR3 covers 15 residues. For the CDR3, the DNA is TGTGCCAGCAGTGAAGTAAGGGACAGGGTTTACGAGCAGTACTTC. Translating gives CASSEVRDRVYEQYF.

In its sample, this clonotype is medium-sized (0.01 to 0.1%). This chain links TRBV6-5 with TRBJ2-5; a weak D match, TRBD2 (5 bases). Between the trimmed V and J ends, which lost 6 bases and 4 bases, there was a span of 15 bases. CDR1 is MNHEY, CDR2 SVGAGI, per germline. The CDR3 extends over 14 amino acids. The CDR3 loop reads CASSRGRRVETQYF. CDR3 bases: TGTGCCAGCAGCCGAGGGCGCAGAGTAGAGACCCAGTACTTC.

This chain connects TRBV6-1 to TRBJ1-5; D ambiguous. V gave up 7 bases and J gave up 3 bases, with 10 bases separating them. Germline loops: CDR1 MNHNS, CDR2 SASEGT. The CDR3 sequence is 13 residues long. This CDR3 is CASTGEYNQPQHF. In DNA, the CDR3 is TGTGCCAGCACGGGAGAATACAATCAGCCCCAGCATTTT.

A word on this clonotype: At one of its ends the junction is not consistent with the germline gene, which may arise from a read error. J is TRBJ1-1 and V is TRBV5-4; unclear D gene. Germline loops: CDR1 SGHNT, CDR2 YYREEE (reference sequence). The CDR3 is 14 amino acids. In DNA form, the CDR3 reads TGCGCCAGCAGCCAAGAACCCCTTAACACTGAAGCTTTCTTT. Its translation is CASSQEPLNTEAFF.

The rearrangement uses TRBV21-1 and TRBJ2-1; TRBD2 was called by the table and not checked on the DNA. TRBV21-1 is marked as a pseudogene. The CDR3 totals 18 residues. CDR3 loop: CASSKAQSPGVPRNEQFF. The CDR3 DNA reads TGTGCCAGCAGCAAAGCCCAAAGTCCCGGGGTCCCCCGCAATGAGCAGTTCTTC.

The sample holds many counts of this clonotype. The chain recombines TRBV13 with TRBJ2-7; 10 bases match TRBD1. Per germline, CDR1 PRHDT and CDR2 FYEKMQ (reference sequence). The J segment lost 3 bases and the V segment lost 5 bases, leaving 7 bases of the junction unmatched. This CDR3 has 15 residues. The CDR3 loop reads CASSLGQGEYYEQYF. CDR3 nucleotide sequence: TGTGCCAGCAGCCTTGGACAGGGGGAGTACTACGAGCAGTACTTC.

The chain uses TRBV6-6 and TRBJ2-3; 7 bases line up with TRBD1. Germline assignment: CDR1 MNHNY and CDR2 SVGAGI (reference sequence). V lost 0 bases, J lost 4 bases, and 4 bases stayed unmatched. The CDR3 totals 15 residues. CDR3 in amino acids: CASSYSEGASDTQYF. The CDR3 DNA follows: TGTGCCAGCAGTTACTCAGAGGGGGCGTCAGATACGCAGTATTTT.

This clonotype turned up a few times. The rearrangement joins TRBV20-1 to TRBJ2-1; no clear D gene. Trimming pared 7 bases from V and 7 bases from J, leaving 14 bases between. This CDR3 has 12 residues. CDR1 DFQATT and CDR2 SNEGSKA come from the germline V gene (reference sequence). The CDR3 here is CSVWAGGNEQFF. The CDR3 DNA is TGCAGTGTGTGGGCTGGTGGGAATGAGCAGTTCTTC.

This clonotype was counted many times. The chain joins TRBV5-4 to TRBJ1-4, with D perhaps matching TRBD1 (6 bases). The CDR3 runs 15 residues. The germline V gene encodes CDR1 SGHNT and CDR2 YYREEE (reference sequence). V lost 4 bases, J lost 6 bases, and 16 bases lay in between. The CDR3 DNA reads as TGTGCCAGCAGCGGGGGTAGGGGGGGGGATGAAAAACTGTTTTTT. As protein: CASSGGRGGDEKLFF.

At least ten counts were recorded for this clonotype. The CDR3 coding sequence is TGCGCCAGCAGCCAAGATCGGACAGGGTTTTTGAACACCGGGGAGCTGTTTTTT. Translated, it gives CASSQDRTGFLNTGELFF. The chain employs TRBV4-3 and TRBJ2-2, with 8 bases lining up with TRBD1. V shed 0 bases, J shed 1 base, and the junction held 7 bases outside the gene matches. Germline V CDR1 and CDR2: LGHNA, YSLEER. The CDR3 has 18 amino acids.

This clonotype was counted at least ten times. This chain connects TRBV24-1 to TRBJ2-1, with 10 bases that match TRBD2. Trimming cost V 1 base and J 4 bases; bases outside gene matches: 6. Germline V CDR1 and CDR2: KGHDR, SFDVKD. This CDR3 has 17 residues. The CDR3 sequence is CATSDFLAGGRYNEQFF. Here the CDR3 DNA reads TGTGCCACCAGTGATTTTTTAGCGGGAGGTCGGTACAATGAGCAGTTCTTC.

This clonotype was counted between two and nine times. J is TRBJ1-4 and V is TRBV7-9; no clear D. Trimming removed 3 bases from V and 0 bases from J, with 5 bases in between. Germline V gives CDR1 SEHNR, CDR2 FQNEAQ (reference sequence). This CDR3 contains 14 residues. The CDR3 nucleotides are TGTGCCAGCAGCTTGGGGACAACTAATGAAAAACTGTTTTTT. Translation gives CASSLGTTNEKLFF.

This clonotype is categorized as medium-sized. The rearrangement joins TRBV27 to TRBJ2-1; 10 bases line up with TRBD2. The CDR3 contains 16 residues. The germline V gene has CDR1 MNHEY and CDR2 SMNVEV (reference sequence). Germline trimming cut 6 bases from V and 3 bases from J; bases unmatched to any gene: 8. The CDR3 region is CASSLQLAGYYNEQFF. The CDR3 DNA reads as TGTGCCAGCAGCCTACAACTAGCGGGGTACTACAATGAGCAGTTCTTC.

In its sample, this clonotype is medium-sized. This chain uses TRBV5-4 with TRBJ2-7; D unclear. The CDR3 contains 14 residues. The ends were cut back, 1 base at V and 0 bases at J, with 8 bases in the middle. Looked up from germline, CDR1 is SGHNT and CDR2 is YYREEE (reference sequence). For the CDR3, the DNA is TGTGCCAGCAGCTTGAGACACCTCTCCTACGAGCAGTACTTC. Its translation: CASSLRHLSYEQYF.